This entry lists 25 T cell receptor beta chains sequenced from one sample in a study of T cell repertoires in cytomegalovirus infection. Their target antigens are unknown. Via MiXCR, TCRdb re-called the reads, giving one row per CDR3 protein. This table has nearly 700,000 distinct CDR3 sequences, around 31% appearing once. The sample in question was cultured PBMCs, obtained from culture after CMV antigen stimulation. The receptors originated from a human donor in good health (CMV status not recorded). Some clones in this sample may be carry-over from other donors' samples.

The V call is TRBV7-6, the J call TRBJ2-1, with D maybe TRBD2 (6 bases). This CDR3 has 13 residues. Germline loops: CDR1 SGHVS, CDR2 FNYEAQ. V dropped 5 bases and J dropped 9 bases, with 14 bases sitting between them. CDR3 residues: CASSLILAVEQFF. The CDR3 DNA follows: TGTGCCAGCAGCCTGATACTAGCAGTTGAGCAGTTCTTC.

The genes are TRBV28 and TRBJ2-3; possibly TRBD2 for D (5 bases). This CDR3 has 14 residues. Trimming shortened V by 3 bases and J by 6 bases, and 13 bases separated the two germline ends. Germline V CDR1 and CDR2: MDHEN, SYDVKM. This CDR3 is CASSFVGNGDTQYF. CDR3 in DNA: TGTGCCAGCAGTTTTGTCGGGAATGGGGATACGCAGTATTTT.

Turning to this clonotype: Germline is not matched at one junction end, which may reflect a read error. The chain uses TRBV20-1 and TRBJ2-3, with 9 bases identical to TRBD1. The CDR3 extends over 14 amino acids. Looked up from germline, CDR1 is DFQATT and CDR2 is SNEGSKA (reference sequence). The chain's CDR3 is CSAKTGTGTGTQYF. CDR3 sequence (DNA): TGCAGTGCTAAAACCGGGACAGGGACAGGTACGCAGTATTTT.

The chain joins TRBV28 to TRBJ2-1, with a possible D match to TRBD1 (5 bases). CDR1 is MDHEN and CDR2 is SYDVKM in the germline V gene. V was cut by 5 bases and J by 5 bases, with 13 bases left in between. This CDR3 is 14 amino acids long. The CDR3 here is CASSPPGADNEQFF. CDR3 nucleotide sequence: TGTGCCAGCAGTCCACCTGGGGCGGACAATGAGCAGTTCTTC.

The chain recombines TRBV4-1 with TRBJ2-7; 7 bases fit TRBD1. The V gene's germline CDR1 is MGHRA and CDR2 YSYEKL. With 3 bases clipped from V and 0 bases from J, the junction kept 5 bases outside the gene matches. This CDR3 contains 15 residues. The CDR3 is CASSHAGQASYEQYF. The CDR3 DNA follows: TGCGCCAGCAGCCATGCTGGACAGGCCTCCTACGAGCAGTACTTC.

The genes are TRBV7-9 and TRBJ2-2; D might be TRBD2 (6 bases). Trimming shortened V by 5 bases and J by 0 bases, and 10 bases separated the two germline ends. From germline, CDR1 is SEHNR and CDR2 FQNEAQ (reference sequence). There are 15 residues in the CDR3. CDR3: CASSAGLSNTGELFF. In DNA form, the CDR3 reads TGTGCCAGCAGCGCGGGACTCTCGAACACCGGGGAGCTGTTTTTT. Using reference TRBV7-9 and TRBJ2-2 for the parts outside the CDR3, the full variable domain is DTGVSQNPRHKITKRGQNVTFRCDPISEHNRLYWYRQTLGQGPEFLTYFQNEAQLEKSRLLSDRFSAERPKGSFSTLEIQRTEQGDSAMYLCASSAGLSNTGELFFGEGSRLTVL.

This chain uses TRBV20-1 with TRBJ2-5; no reliable D call. The CDR3 totals 10 residues. CDR1 is DFQATT and CDR2 is SNEGSKA in the germline V gene (reference sequence). V lost 6 bases, J lost 4 bases, and 6 bases lay in between. CDR3 region: CSAPLETQYF. The CDR3 DNA reads TGCAGTGCCCCGTTAGAGACCCAGTACTTC.

This clonotype has a count of ten or more. The chain joins TRBV7-6 to TRBJ2-2; TRBD1 matches 8 bases. CDR3 length: 16 amino acids. The germline V gene encodes CDR1 SGHVS and CDR2 FNYEAQ. Trimming at V came to 0 bases and at J to 6 bases, leaving 6 bases not matched to a gene. CDR3 loop: CASSLAGTGYAGELFF. CDR3 sequence (DNA): TGTGCCAGCAGCTTAGCAGGGACAGGTTACGCCGGGGAGCTGTTTTTT.

A few counts support this clonotype. The V and J genes are TRBV6-2 or TRBV6-3 and TRBJ2-7; D may match TRBD1 or TRBD2 (5 bases each). The germline V gene has CDR1 MNHEY and CDR2 SVGEGT. The germline V and J ends were trimmed by 1 base and 3 bases, with 13 bases remaining between them. The CDR3 length is 15 residues. The CDR3 nucleotides are TGTGCCAGCAGTTACTTCGGGACGACTTTCTACGAGCAGTACTTC. Translating gives CASSYFGTTFYEQYF.

This clonotype was detected a few times. The V call is TRBV12-5, the J call TRBJ1-5, with a possible D match to TRBD1 (5 bases). Germline V gene lookup returns CDR1 LGHNT and CDR2 FRNRAP. The CDR3 loop spans 17 amino acids. Trimming shortened V by 3 bases and J by 4 bases, and 19 bases separated the two germline ends. The chain's CDR3 is CASGLQRGSAGNQPQHF. DNA of the CDR3: TGTGCTAGTGGTTTACAGCGGGGCAGCGCAGGAAATCAGCCCCAGCATTTT. Variable domain in full (rest from reference TRBV12-5 and TRBJ1-5): DARVTQTPRHKVTEMGQEVTMRCQPILGHNTVFWYRQTMMQGLELLAYFRNRAPLDDSGMPKDRFSAEMPDATLATLKIQPSEPRDSAVYFCASGLQRGSAGNQPQHFGDGTRLSIL.

V is TRBV6-5 and J is TRBJ2-5; tentative D call: TRBD2 (5 bases). V shed 6 bases and J shed 5 bases, with 19 bases lying between them. The CDR3 consists of 15 residues. Germline loops: CDR1 MNHEY, CDR2 SVGAGI. The CDR3 loop is CASRTTENSGETQYF. In DNA, the CDR3 is TGTGCCAGCAGAACGACGGAAAATTCGGGGGAGACCCAGTACTTC.

This clonotype appeared once. The chain joins TRBV18 to TRBJ2-1, with 8 bases fitting TRBD2. The germline gives CDR1 KGHSH, CDR2 LQKENI. The V segment lost 2 bases and the J segment 7 bases; nucleotides outside the gene matches: 4. CDR3 size: 14 residues. CDR3 sequence (DNA): TGTGCCAGCTCACCAGCGGGGGGTCAGAATGAGCAGTTCTTC. Amino acids: CASSPAGGQNEQFF. The full variable domain, its missing parts supplied by reference TRBV18 and TRBJ2-1, is NAGVMQNPRHLVRRRGQEARLRCSPMKGHSHVYWYRQLPEEGLKFMVYLQKENIIDESGMPKERFSAEFPKEGPSILRIQQVVRGDSAAYFCASSPAGGQNEQFFGPGTRLTVL.

V and J are TRBV28 and TRBJ1-6; perhaps TRBD1 as D (5 bases). CDR3 length: 13 amino acids. The germline V and J ends were trimmed by 6 bases and 15 bases, with 18 bases remaining between them. Germline-derived CDR1 and CDR2 are MDHEN and SYDVKM. The CDR3 loop is CASRKQGPPLLHF. The CDR3 bases are TGTGCCAGCAGGAAGCAGGGCCCACCACTCCTCCACTTT.

The chain has TRBV6-6 and TRBJ2-1; unclear D gene. Trimming left V 2 bases short and J 0 bases short, with 11 bases between. CDR3 length: 16 amino acids. Germline CDR1 MNHNY, CDR2 SVGAGI (reference sequence). The CDR3: CASSYPGRSSYNEQFF. The CDR3 DNA sequence: TGTGCCAGCAGTTACCCCGGACGGAGCTCCTACAATGAGCAGTTCTTC.

The J gene is TRBJ2-1, the V gene TRBV18; perhaps TRBD1 as D (6 bases). The CDR3 length is 16 residues. Germline V CDR1 and CDR2: KGHSH, LQKENI. V lost 2 bases, J lost 5 bases, and 16 bases lay in between. CDR3 coding DNA: TGTGCCAGCTCACCAATCCTCGTACAGGGAAACAATGAGCAGTTCTTC. It codes for CASSPILVQGNNEQFF.

The chain uses TRBV10-2 and TRBJ1-1, with no clear D. The CDR3 has 12 amino acids. CDR1 is WSHSY and CDR2 is SAAADI in the germline V gene. The germline V and J ends were trimmed by 0 bases and 7 bases, with 6 bases remaining between them. CDR3 sequence (DNA): TGCGCCAGCAGTGAGTCAGGCGGTGAAGCTTTCTTT. Translating gives CASSESGGEAFF.

This clonotype has a single count. CDR3 coding DNA: TGTGCCAGCCCAGGGGGCCCATACAATGAGCAGTTCTTC. This gives the protein CASPGGPYNEQFF. The chain joins TRBV2 to TRBJ2-1, with TRBD1 matching over 8 bases. The germline V gene encodes CDR1 SNHLY and CDR2 FYNNEI. This CDR3 spans 13 amino acids. The trim removed 8 bases at V and 4 bases at J, leaving 4 bases unmatched.

This chain connects TRBV20-1 to TRBJ1-6, with D unresolved. There are 13 residues in the CDR3. CDR1 DFQATT and CDR2 SNEGSKA come from the germline V gene (reference sequence). V was shortened by 6 bases and J by 6 bases, with 12 bases between the two germline ends. The CDR3 loop reads CSANSQSNSPLHF. CDR3 in DNA: TGCAGTGCCAACAGCCAGAGTAATTCACCCCTCCACTTT.

This chain joins TRBV5-1 and TRBJ2-3; 9 bases map to TRBD1. J gave up 5 bases and V 4 bases, and 8 bases lay outside the gene matches. Per germline, CDR1 SGHRS and CDR2 YFSETQ. The CDR3 is made up of 15 amino acids. CDR3 amino acids: CASSRGQGVGDTQYF. The DNA of the CDR3 is TGCGCCAGCAGCCGGGGACAGGGAGTTGGAGATACGCAGTATTTT.

The chain carries TRBV4-1 and TRBJ1-2; TRBD1 aligns across 7 bases. J lost 5 bases, V lost 4 bases, and 10 bases had no gene match. The CDR3 loop spans 15 amino acids. Germline assignment: CDR1 MGHRA and CDR2 YSYEKL. The CDR3: CASSPFARGGYGYTF. CDR3 in DNA: TGCGCCAGCAGCCCGTTCGCCAGGGGGGGATATGGCTACACCTTC.

This clonotype was recorded many times. The chain uses TRBV7-2 and TRBJ2-5; maybe TRBD1 (5 bases). CDR3 size: 14 residues. V was trimmed by 5 bases and J by 2 bases, leaving 12 bases between them. Germline V CDR1 and CDR2: SGHTA, FQGNSA. CDR3 region: CASSHDRNQETQYF. The CDR3 region has the DNA TGTGCCAGCAGCCACGACAGAAATCAAGAGACCCAGTACTTC.

This clonotype was found a few times. The chain joins TRBV11-2 to TRBJ1-6; tentative D call: TRBD1 (5 bases). Germline CDR1 SGHAT, CDR2 FQNNGV. Between the trimmed V and J ends, which lost 6 bases and 5 bases, there was a span of 23 bases. The CDR3 spans 18 residues. CDR3 loop: CASRFKPGTSRNNSPLHF. The DNA of the CDR3 is TGTGCCAGCAGATTTAAGCCCGGGACGAGTAGGAATAATTCACCCCTCCACTTT.

Concerning this clonotype itself: One end of the junction varies from germline; a read error may be responsible. The chain combines TRBV2 with TRBJ2-3; D is unclear. The CDR3 is 10 residues long. Germline CDR1 reads SNHLY; CDR2 reads FYNNEI. The CDR3 here is CVSLGDTQYF. The CDR3 DNA reads TGTGTCAGCCTTGGAGATACGCAGTATTTT.

The chain has TRBV20-1 and TRBJ2-7; possibly TRBD1 for D (6 bases). The CDR3 covers 16 residues. Trimming stripped 3 bases from V and 6 bases from J, with 24 bases between. The germline CDR1 and CDR2 sequences are DFQATT and SNEGSKA (reference sequence). CDR3 DNA sequence: TGCAGTGCTAGTCGACCGGGTCTGGAAGGGGGTAGCGAGCAGTACTTC. Protein sequence: CSASRPGLEGGSEQYF.

The chain recombines TRBV28 with TRBJ2-1, with D possibly being TRBD1 or TRBD2 (5 bases each). CDR1 MDHEN and CDR2 SYDVKM come from the germline V gene. This CDR3 spans 13 amino acids. V was cut by 8 bases and J by 5 bases, with 13 bases left in between. This CDR3 reads CASHRDPNNEQFF. Here the CDR3 DNA reads TGTGCCAGCCACCGGGACCCGAACAATGAGCAGTTCTTC.